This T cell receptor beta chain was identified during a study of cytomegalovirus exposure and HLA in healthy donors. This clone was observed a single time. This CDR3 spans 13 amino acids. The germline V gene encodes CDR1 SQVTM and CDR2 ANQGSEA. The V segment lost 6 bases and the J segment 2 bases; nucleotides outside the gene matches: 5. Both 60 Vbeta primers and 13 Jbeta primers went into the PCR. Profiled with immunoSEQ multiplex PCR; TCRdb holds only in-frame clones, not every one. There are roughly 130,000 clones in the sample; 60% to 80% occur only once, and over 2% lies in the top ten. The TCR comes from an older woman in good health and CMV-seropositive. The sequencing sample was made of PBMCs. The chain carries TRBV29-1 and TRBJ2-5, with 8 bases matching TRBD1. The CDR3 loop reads CSVARDRQETQYF. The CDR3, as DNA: TGCAGCGTCGCTCGGGACAGGCAAGAGACCCAGTACTTC. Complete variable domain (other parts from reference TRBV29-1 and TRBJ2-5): SAVISQKPSRDICQRGTSLTIQCQVDSQVTMMFWYRQQPGQSLTLIATANQGSEATYESGFVIDKFPISRPNLTFSTLTVSNMSPEDSSIYLCSVARDRQETQYFGPGTRLLVL.